A single sample gave rise to the 16 T cell receptor beta chains below, sequenced in a study of shared clonotypes between healthy human individuals. Assay: immunoSEQ multiplex PCR; the TCRdb copy retains only in-frame clones and omits some. The sample gives some 2.1 million clones, 95% of which show up once; around 0.13% is in the top ten. The sequencing input was naive CD4+ T cells sorted from blood. Described subset: CD45RA+ positively selected. These receptors all come from a man aged 18 to 29 in good health.

This clone was picked up one time. The chain recombines TRBV4-3 with TRBJ2-7, with 9 bases lining up with TRBD2. The CDR3 contains 16 residues. J lost 0 bases, V lost 1 base, and 4 bases had no gene match. Germline V gene data show CDR1 as LGHNA and CDR2 as YSLEER. The CDR3 DNA follows: TGCGCCAGCAGCCAAGTGGCTAGCGGGATCTCCTACGAGCAGTACTTC. Protein sequence: CASSQVASGISYEQYF.

The chain combines TRBV29-1 with TRBJ2-1; the D gene is possibly TRBD1 (6 bases). This CDR3 is built from 11 residues. Per the germline V gene, CDR1 is SQVTM and CDR2 is ANQGSEA. The CDR3 DNA reads as TGCAGGCTTTACAGGGCGGGCGAGCAGTTCTTC. This codes for CRLYRAGEQFF.

This clone came up once. V usage is TRBV2 and J usage is TRBJ1-6; tentative D call: TRBD1 (6 bases). Germline V gene sequence: CDR1 SNHLY, CDR2 FYNNEI. The V end was cut by 3 bases, the J end by 5 bases, with 20 bases between. This CDR3 contains 18 residues. Here the CDR3 reads CASSDPDIWTANNSPLHF. The CDR3 region has the DNA TGTGCCAGCAGTGACCCAGATATATGGACAGCTAATAATTCACCCCTCCACTTT. Full variable domain (rest looked up from reference TRBV2 and TRBJ1-6): EPEVTQTPSHQVTQMGQEVILRCVPISNHLYFYWYRQILGQKVEFLVSFYNNEISEKSEIFDDQFSVERPDGSNFTLKIRSTKLEDSAMYFCASSDPDIWTANNSPLHFGNGTRLTVT.

A note on this clone: The same CDR3 can be traced to other DNA sequences in this sample. The V call is TRBV15, the J call TRBJ2-5; tentatively, D is TRBD2 (6 bases). CDR1 and CDR2 from the germline V gene are LNHNV and YYDKDF (reference sequence). The CDR3 has 13 residues. V lost 5 bases and J 1 base, leaving 8 bases between the germline ends. CDR3 region: CATSRDFQETQYF. The CDR3 DNA follows: TGTGCCACCAGCCGGGACTTCCAAGAGACCCAGTACTTC. Full variable domain (missing parts from reference TRBV15 and TRBJ2-5): DAMVIQNPRYQVTQFGKPVTLSCSQTLNHNVMYWYQQKSSQAPKLLFHYYDKDFNNEADTPDNFQSRRPNTSFCFLDIRSPGLGDTAMYLCATSRDFQETQYFGPGTRLLVL.

The chain links TRBV6-6 to TRBJ1-2; no firm D call. Germline lookup yields CDR1 MNHNY and CDR2 SVGAGI (reference sequence). The CDR3 is 12 residues long. V gave up 5 bases and J gave up 8 bases, with 12 bases separating them. As DNA, the CDR3 is TGTGCCAGCAGTGCTCGCTGGGTCGGCTACACCTTC. Translation: CASSARWVGYTF.

This chain uses TRBV5-1 with TRBJ1-2, with D unclear. Trimming left V 0 bases short and J 6 bases short, with 12 bases between. Germline V gene lookup returns CDR1 SGHRS and CDR2 YFSETQ. There are 14 residues in the CDR3. CDR3 in DNA: TGCGCCAGCAGCTTGGTAGGGCAGCGAGATGGCTACACCTTC. Translating gives CASSLVGQRDGYTF.

A word on this clone: It may be a read error: a sequence one base away is much more abundant. The rearrangement uses TRBV6-5 and TRBJ1-5; 10 bases are shared with TRBD1. J gave up 3 bases and V 5 bases, and 4 bases lay outside the gene matches. Germline V gives CDR1 MNHEY, CDR2 SVGAGI. CDR3 size: 15 residues. The CDR3: CASSPGTGDNQPQHF. For the CDR3, the DNA is TGTGCCAGCAGTCCGGGGACAGGGGACAATCAGCCCCAGCATTTT.

The CDR3 loop is CATRGGVVAGGPYEQYF. CDR3 in DNA: TGTGCCACCCGGGGAGGGGTAGTAGCGGGGGGACCCTACGAGCAGTACTTC. The chain couples TRBV10-3 to TRBJ2-7, with 10 bases identical to TRBD2. The CDR3 loop spans 17 amino acids. V lost 10 bases to trimming and J lost 2 bases; unmatched junction nucleotides: 17. Germline CDR1 and CDR2: ENHRY and SYGVKD.

The chain carries TRBV18 and TRBJ1-5; 8 bases fit TRBD1. With 6 bases clipped from V and 5 bases from J, the junction kept 12 bases outside the gene matches. The CDR3 extends over 16 amino acids. Germline assignment: CDR1 KGHSH and CDR2 LQKENI. CDR3 sequence: CASSLGQGHVDQPQHF. CDR3 sequence (DNA): TGTGCCAGCTCTCTCGGACAGGGACACGTCGATCAGCCCCAGCATTTT.

V usage is TRBV27 and J usage is TRBJ2-1; 10 nucleotides align to TRBD2. CDR3 length: 18 residues. CDR1 and CDR2 from the germline V gene are MNHEY and SMNVEV (reference sequence). After removal of 6 bases from V and 7 bases from J, the junction contained 18 bases not matched to a gene. The CDR3 sequence: CASSGDFPGTSAWNEQFF. DNA for the CDR3: TGTGCCAGCAGCGGTGACTTCCCCGGGACTAGCGCATGGAATGAGCAGTTCTTC.

The chain combines TRBV9 with TRBJ2-2; no reliable D call. The CDR3 sequence is 14 residues long. V was clipped by 3 bases and J by 4 bases, with 10 bases between them. In germline, CDR1 is SGDLS, CDR2 YYNGEE. In DNA form, the CDR3 reads TGTGCCAGCAGCGCCCCAAGTCTCACCGGGGAGCTGTTTTTT. Translating gives CASSAPSLTGELFF.

The chain has TRBV28 and TRBJ1-4, with D hard to call. CDR3 size: 14 residues. Germline V CDR1 and CDR2: MDHEN, SYDVKM. Trimming pared 4 bases from V and 0 bases from J, leaving 6 bases between. The CDR3 region has the DNA TGTGCCAGCAGTTCGCCAGCAACTAATGAAAAACTGTTTTTT. Its protein product is CASSSPATNEKLFF.

A word on this clone: The sample holds other DNA sequences that translate to the same CDR3. This sequence joins TRBV30 and TRBJ2-5, with D possibly matching TRBD2 (5 bases). The CDR3 contains 14 residues. The V and J ends lost 0 bases and 5 bases respectively, with 13 bases between them. The germline CDR1 and CDR2 sequences are GTSNPN and SVGIG (reference sequence). Here the CDR3 reads CAWSVGSGGETQYF. DNA of the CDR3: TGTGCCTGGAGTGTGGGGAGTGGCGGCGAGACCCAGTACTTC.

The rearrangement joins TRBV7-2 to TRBJ2-1, with TRBD2 matching over 11 bases. J gave up 8 bases and V 2 bases, and 2 bases lay outside the gene matches. Germline V gene sequence: CDR1 SGHTA, CDR2 FQGNSA. This CDR3 spans 14 amino acids. CDR3 bases: TGTGCCAGCAGCTTAACTAGCGGGAGCCATGAGCAGTTCTTC. It is translated as CASSLTSGSHEQFF.

The chain is built from TRBV5-7 and TRBJ1-5; D gene uncertain. TRBV5-7 is an open reading frame, and its role is uncertain. The V end lost 4 bases, the J end lost 3 bases, and 11 bases lay between the germline ends. The CDR3 has 14 amino acids. CDR3 sequence (DNA): TGTGCCAGCAGCCTAGACAAAACCAATCAGCCCCAGCATTTT. It translates to CASSLDKTNQPQHF.

J is TRBJ1-1 and V is TRBV7-9, with D possibly being TRBD1 (5 bases). Trimming shortened V by 7 bases and J by 6 bases, and 12 bases separated the two germline ends. Germline V gene lookup returns CDR1 SEHNR and CDR2 FQNEAQ (reference sequence). The CDR3 has 12 residues. CDR3: CASKGVEAEAFF. For the CDR3, the DNA is TGTGCCAGCAAAGGGGTGGAGGCTGAAGCTTTCTTT.